This is a list of T cell receptor beta chains from one sample in a study of blood T cell repertoires in COVID-19. The method was immunoSEQ multiplex PCR; TCRdb's version includes in-frame clones alone and lacks a portion of them. This table has some 70,000 clones, about four fifths appearing once. Sequencing was performed on peripheral blood. The receptors shown here come from a woman aged 70-85 years with acute or convalescent COVID-19. Each CDR3 is given with its conserved first and last residue. The D gene is left open where the match is weak. The size of a clone is reported for some rows only, either as once, few or many, or as a class for expanded clones.

once	TRBV4-1	NA	TRBJ1-2	CASSQGGAGYGYTF	TGCGCCAGCAGCCAGGGGGGGGCTGGTTATGGCTACACCTTC
NA	TRBV11-2	NA	TRBJ2-7	CASRNRLTGSYEQYF	TGTGCCAGCAGGAACCGTCTAACGGGCTCCTACGAGCAGTACTTC
NA	TRBV7-9	NA	TRBJ2-6	CASSLYQGSSGANVLTF	TGTGCCAGCAGCTTATATCAGGGGAGCTCTGGGGCCAACGTCCTGACTTTC
few	TRBV5-1	NA	TRBJ1-3	CASSYRDTAPFSGNTIYF	TGCGCCAGCAGCTACCGGGACACAGCTCCTTTCTCTGGAAACACCATATATTTT
NA	TRBV2	TRBD2	TRBJ2-3	CASGEVLGRGTQYF	TGTGCCAGCGGGGAAGTACTAGGGAGGGGTACGCAGTATTTT
NA	TRBV19	NA	TRBJ1-5	CASSTQGNQPQHF	TGTGCCAGTAGTACACAGGGCAATCAGCCCCAGCATTTT
NA	TRBV9	TRBD2	TRBJ2-7	CASSPLLAGVGEQYF	TGTGCCAGCAGCCCCCTGCTAGCGGGAGTGGGAGAGCAGTACTTC
NA	TRBV7-3	NA	TRBJ2-5	CASSLVGETQYF	TGTGCCAGCAGCTTAGTCGGGGAGACCCAGTACTTC
once	TRBV9	TRBD2	TRBJ2-2	CASTLEGSGKTGELFF	TGTGCCAGCACCTTAGAAGGTAGCGGGAAGACCGGGGAGCTGTTTTTT
NA	TRBV10-3	NA	TRBJ2-7	CAISGTDRGEQYF	TGTGCCATCAGTGGAACGGACCGAGGGGAGCAGTACTTC
NA	TRBV6-5	NA	TRBJ2-3	CASSRLVGTIDTQYF	TGTGCCAGCAGTCGCCTAGTCGGCACGATAGATACGCAGTATTTT
NA	TRBV6-5	NA	TRBJ2-1	CALRAGYNEQFF	TGTGCCCTTCGGGCGGGTTACAATGAGCAGTTCTTC
NA	TRBV3-1/TRBV3-2	NA	TRBJ2-7	CASSYWTVNYEQYF	TGTGCCAGCAGCTATTGGACAGTAAACTACGAGCAGTACTTC
few	TRBV28	NA	TRBJ2-2	CASSFPERKTGELFF	TGTGCCAGCAGTTTCCCAGAAAGAAAAACCGGGGAGCTGTTTTTT
NA	TRBV6-1	TRBD1	TRBJ1-5	CASSDEGASNQPQHF	TGTGCCAGCAGTGATGAGGGGGCGAGCAATCAGCCCCAGCATTTT
NA	TRBV27	NA	TRBJ2-2	CASSLTGNTGELFF	TGTGCCAGCAGTTTAACAGGGAACACCGGGGAGCTGTTTTTT
NA	TRBV5-1	TRBD1	TRBJ1-6	CASSLRDRENSPLHF	TGCGCCAGCAGCCTTCGGGACAGGGAAAATTCACCCCTCCACTTT
NA	TRBV2	NA	TRBJ1-3	CASSGTHHSGNTIYF	TGTGCCAGCAGCGGGACTCACCACTCTGGAAACACCATATATTTT
NA	TRBV28	NA	TRBJ1-2	CASSFGGYYGYTF	TGTGCCAGCAGTTTTGGGGGGTACTATGGCTACACCTTC
NA	TRBV9	NA	TRBJ1-2	CASSTYQGHYYGYTF	TGTGCCAGCAGCACATACCAGGGGCATTACTATGGCTACACCTTC
NA	TRBV29-1	NA	TRBJ2-4	CSVGYRLQQGKNIQYF	TGCAGCGTTGGGTACCGCCTCCAGCAGGGCAAAAACATTCAGTACTTC
NA	TRBV28	TRBD1	TRBJ2-7	CASSRTGGYEQYF	TGTGCCAGCAGCCGGACAGGGGGCTACGAGCAGTACTTC
NA	TRBV5-1	TRBD2	TRBJ2-5	CASSPAGLVGETQYF	TGCGCCAGCAGCCCAGCGGGACTAGTGGGTGAGACCCAGTACTTC
NA	TRBV3-1/TRBV3-2	NA	TRBJ1-2	CASRLGQDYGYTF	TGTGCCAGCAGGCTCGGCCAGGACTATGGCTACACTTTC
NA	TRBV5-1	NA	TRBJ1-4	CASTHGRGLNEKLFF	TGCGCCAGCACCCACGGCCGGGGTTTAAATGAAAAACTGTTTTTT
many	TRBV5-1	TRBD2	TRBJ2-7	CASSSGLAIAYEQYF	TGCGCCAGCAGCTCCGGACTAGCGATTGCCTACGAGCAGTACTTC
NA	TRBV27	NA	TRBJ2-7	CASSPRTESSYEQYF	TGTGCCAGCAGCCCTAGGACAGAGAGTTCCTACGAGCAGTACTTC
NA	TRBV7-9	NA	TRBJ1-3	CASSLVRGAQGNTIYF	TGTGCCAGCAGCTTAGTTAGGGGCGCGCAGGGAAACACCATATATTTT
NA	TRBV5-4	TRBD2	TRBJ2-5	CASSPTSGRRETQYF	TGTGCCAGCAGCCCTACTAGCGGGAGGAGGGAGACCCAGTACTTC
NA	TRBV10-1	NA	TRBJ2-7	CASAKDTSSYEQYF	TGCGCCAGCGCTAAAGACACTAGCTCCTACGAGCAGTACTTC
few	TRBV19	TRBD2	TRBJ2-1	CASSHYSGAHYNEQFF	TGTGCCAGTAGTCATTATAGCGGGGCCCACTACAATGAGCAGTTCTTC
NA	TRBV11-2	NA	TRBJ1-1	CASSYIRETEAFF	TGTGCCAGCAGCTATATTCGGGAAACTGAAGCTTTCTTT
NA	TRBV5-1	TRBD2	TRBJ2-5	CASSLVAGASRETQYF	TGCGCCAGCAGCTTGGTAGCGGGAGCCTCACGGGAGACCCAGTACTTC
NA	TRBV7-9	NA	TRBJ1-4	CASSSRINEKLFF	TGTGCCAGCAGCTCGCGGATTAATGAAAAACTGTTTTTT
NA	TRBV18	NA	TRBJ1-1	CASSTAVSWVETEAFF	TGTGCCAGCTCAACGGCGGTCAGCTGGGTGGAAACTGAAGCTTTCTTT
NA	TRBV5-1	NA	TRBJ2-3	CASSLEGPGTDTQYF	TGCGCCAGCAGCTTGGAGGGGCCCGGCACAGATACGCAGTATTTT
NA	TRBV4-2	NA	TRBJ1-4	CASSQARSATNEKLFF	TGTGCCAGCAGCCAAGCGCGGAGTGCAACTAATGAAAAACTGTTTTTT
NA	TRBV7-9	TRBD2	TRBJ2-1	CASSGLAGGPDDEQFF	TGTGCCAGCAGCGGCTTGGCGGGAGGGCCTGATGATGAGCAGTTCTTC
once	TRBV11-2	NA	TRBJ2-5	CASSLSRETQYF	TGTGCCAGCAGCCTAAGTCGGGAGACCCAGTACTTC
NA	TRBV28	NA	TRBJ1-1	CASRPGLLNTEAFF	TGTGCCAGCAGGCCGGGACTACTGAACACTGAAGCTTTCTTT
NA	TRBV5-1	NA	TRBJ1-1	CASSWGGPRGTEAFF	TGCGCCAGCAGCTGGGGTGGGCCCCGGGGCACTGAAGCTTTCTTT